This T cell receptor (beta chain) was profiled in a study of cytomegalovirus exposure and HLA in healthy donors. As for the study in general: Among about 179 million T cells, an earlier analysis found 117 million unique TCR beta sequences.

Worth noting for this clone: What it binds is unknown.

Both 60 Vbeta primers and 13 Jbeta primers went into the PCR. Sequenced by immunoSEQ multiplex PCR; TCRdb stores in-frame clones only, minus some. This sample yields about 200,000 clones, of which more than 65% are seen a single time; approximately 1.5% belongs to the top ten. Points from the study as a whole: Later findings reportedly placed an Asian-associated ancestry cluster below the roughly 670-donor mean for N-insertions. By a later analysis, the bulk of CMV-associated TCR beta chains appeared HLA-restricted. A few CMV-associated chains were confirmed in vitro to be specific for CMV antigens.

This CDR3 is built from 15 residues. V lost 4 bases, J lost 4 bases, and 9 bases stayed unmatched. The germline CDR1 and CDR2 sequences are LNHDA and SQIVND (reference sequence). The chain recombines TRBV19 with TRBJ2-7; 8 bases agree with TRBD2. This sequence was found in a man aged 50-60 years in good health and CMV-seronegative. The sample comprised PBMCs. The CDR3, as DNA: TGTGCCAGTAGTACGGTTTCGGCGGGGGGATACGAGCAGTACTTC. Its translation: CASSTVSAGGYEQYF.